Each of the 3 T cell receptor beta chains below was sequenced from the same sample in a study of blood T cell repertoires in COVID-19. Clones were sequenced by immunoSEQ multiplex PCR, and TCRdb holds only the in-frame ones, with some missing. This table has around 300,000 clones, 89% appearing once. Sequenced sample: PBMCs or T cells enriched from blood (not recorded which). The source of these receptors is a woman aged 40 to 55 who had recovered from COVID-19.

V is TRBV2 and J is TRBJ2-7; 7 bases agree with TRBD1. This CDR3 contains 14 residues. V lost 6 bases to trimming and J lost 0 bases; unmatched junction nucleotides: 5. Per germline, CDR1 SNHLY and CDR2 FYNNEI. The CDR3 DNA reads as TGTGCCAGCAGACTGACAGGGAGCTCCTACGAGCAGTACTTC. Protein: CASRLTGSSYEQYF.

This clone has more than one count but fewer than ten. V gene TRBV19 combines with J gene TRBJ2-6; D gene ambiguous. The CDR3 runs 16 residues. The V and J ends lost 4 bases and 0 bases respectively, with 10 bases between them. The germline gives CDR1 LNHDA, CDR2 SQIVND (reference sequence). This chain's CDR3 is CASSKLPNSGANVLTF. The DNA for the CDR3 is TGTGCCAGTAGTAAACTACCAAACTCTGGGGCCAACGTCCTGACTTTC.

The V gene is TRBV24-1, the J gene TRBJ2-1; tentative D call: TRBD2 (5 bases). Germline V CDR1 and CDR2: KGHDR, SFDVKD. Trimming shortened V by 5 bases and J by 9 bases, and 13 bases separated the two germline ends. There are 13 residues in the CDR3. In DNA, the CDR3 is TGTGCCACCAGTGGTCCTAGCCGCGCTGAGCAGTTCTTC. Amino acids: CATSGPSRAEQFF.